Below, one TCR beta chain is given with its context. Its specificity is not known. The entry originates in a study of Ad26.COV2.S vaccination and SARS-CoV-2 variants. Study-wide background: As a participant in COV1001, the donor was in the Ad26.COV2.S trial arm. Administration of Ad26.COV2.S was intramuscular, either once or twice 56 days apart.

The V gene lost 3 bases and the J gene lost 3 bases, with 14 bases spanning the gap. In germline, CDR1 is MNHEY, CDR2 SMNVEV (reference sequence). The CDR3 spans 15 residues. Sequencing was performed with immunoSEQ multiplex PCR; in TCRdb, only in-frame clones are kept and a portion is missing. This sample carries about 320,000 clones, about 82% of them seen once, and the ten largest clones take around 1.9%. Study-wide findings and caveats: Possibly, TCR breadth and depth analyses underestimated total T cell responses. Substantial breadth was reportedly displayed by spike-specific CD8+ and CD4+ T cell responses after vaccination.

Treatment here: around 19 received Ad26.COV2.S at low or high dose, single or two shots; roughly 5 received placebo; per-sample allocation not given. Sampling took place 63 days after the first vaccine or placebo injection. Material: peripheral blood, obtained in a trial of Ad26.COV2.S vaccine versus placebo. The TCR was taken from a person between 18 and 65 years old who received the Ad26.COV2.S COVID-19 vaccine or a placebo. The chain recombines TRBV27 with TRBJ1-1; weak D call: TRBD1 (6 bases). The CDR3 DNA is TGTGCCAGCAGTTTGCGGGGGCGAGGTCACACTGAAGCTTTCTTT. Amino acids: CASSLRGRGHTEAFF.